The rows below give T cell receptor beta chains drawn from one sample of a study of blood T cells in healthy people across ages. TCRdb fed the 5' RACE reads into MiXCR, producing one record per CDR3 protein. The sample includes about 1.1 million distinct CDR3 sequences, under 40% of them seen just once. Sample: blood. Receptors were obtained from a man aged 18 to 29 in good health. The CDR3 runs from the conserved cysteine through the conserved F or W. A D gene is named only where the DNA matches it firmly. Not every row has a clone size; where given, it reads once, few, many or a size class.

j_gene | d_gene | v_gene | abundance | CDR3nt | CDR3aa
TRBJ1-1 | NA | TRBV18 | NA | TGTGCCAGCTCACCATCAGTTCAGAGTTTCGAAGCTTTCTTT | CASSPSVQSFEAFF
TRBJ2-1 | TRBD2 | TRBV3-1 | NA | TGTGCCAGCAGCCTCCGACCAGGTAGAAGCGGGGGGATAGTTAGGAATGAGCAGTTCTTC | CASSLRPGRSGGIVRNEQFF
TRBJ2-3 | NA | TRBV19 | NA | TGTGCCAGTAGTATGGGACATGCCACAGATACGCAGTATTTT | CASSMGHATDTQYF
TRBJ1-5 | TRBD1 | TRBV5-6 | NA | TGTGCCAGCAGCTCACCGACAGGGTATCATCAGCCCCAGCATTTT | CASSSPTGYHQPQHF
TRBJ1-2 | NA | TRBV11-2 | NA | TGTGCCAGCAGCTTAGAGGGGGCAGCTTTCATCTATGGCTACACCTTC | CASSLEGAAFIYGYTF
TRBJ1-2 | TRBD1 | TRBV3-1 | few | TGTGCCAGCAGCCAAGATTGGGACAGGAACTATGGCTACACCTTC | CASSQDWDRNYGYTF
TRBJ2-3 | NA | TRBV29-1 | once | TGCAGCGTTGAGTATGTTTACACAGATACGCAGTATTTT | CSVEYVYTDTQYF
TRBJ2-3 | NA | TRBV2 | NA | TGTGCCAGCAGTGGCGACAGATCTAGCACAGATACGCAGTATTTT | CASSGDRSSTDTQYF
TRBJ2-3 | NA | TRBV12-3/TRBV12-4 | NA | TGTGCCAGCAGTCCCACGACGGGTAGGGATACGCAGTATTTT | CASSPTTGRDTQYF
TRBJ1-4 | NA | TRBV9 | NA | TGTGCCAGCAGCGTAGTCGAGGGAGAAAAACTGTTTTTT | CASSVVEGEKLFF
TRBJ2-2 | TRBD2 | TRBV7-3 | once | TGTGCCAGCAGCCGGACTAGGGACGGGGAGCTGTTTTTT | CASSRTRDGELFF
TRBJ2-1 | NA | TRBV19 | few | TGTGCCAGTAGTATAAGACCGCGTCGCAATGAGCAGTTCTTC | CASSIRPRRNEQFF
TRBJ1-3 | TRBD1 | TRBV6-6 | NA | TGTGCCAGCCAGGGGGCGCGTGGAAACACCATATATTTT | CASQGARGNTIYF
TRBJ2-1 | NA | TRBV20-1 | NA | TGCAGTGCTAGATTTTCGGGCAATGAGCAGTTCTTC | CSARFSGNEQFF
TRBJ2-1 | NA | TRBV14 | NA | TGTGCCAGCAGCCAAGTTTTGGAATTCCCCACCTACAGTGAGCAGTTCTTC | CASSQVLEFPTYSEQFF
TRBJ2-3 | NA | TRBV20-1 | NA | TGCAGTGCTAGTGGTCAGGGGCTCGCAGATACGCAGTATTTT | CSASGQGLADTQYF
TRBJ1-2 | TRBD1 | TRBV28 | few | TGTGCCAGCAGGACAGGGGTTCGGAGTAACTATGGCTACACCTTC | CASRTGVRSNYGYTF
TRBJ1-6 | TRBD1 | TRBV7-6 | NA | TGTGCCAGCAGCTCGGTCCTGGCCAGACAGGGGATTAGTTCACCCCTCCACTTT | CASSSVLARQGISSPLHF
TRBJ2-1 | NA | TRBV15 | NA | TGTGCCACCAGCAGAGATGGGCCCCCATACAATGAGCAGTTCTTC | CATSRDGPPYNEQFF
TRBJ1-2 | TRBD1 | TRBV5-1 | NA | TGCGCCAGCAGGGCGGGACAGGAGCACTATGGCTACACCTTC | CASRAGQEHYGYTF
TRBJ2-2 | NA | TRBV7-2 | NA | TGTGCCAGCAGCTTAGCGACCCTGAACACCGGGGAGCTGTTTTTT | CASSLATLNTGELFF
TRBJ2-1 | NA | TRBV2 | NA | TGTGCCAGCAAAAGGGACAACCCGGGGAGGGAGCAGTTCTTC | CASKRDNPGREQFF
TRBJ1-2 | NA | TRBV7-6 | NA | TGTGCCAGCAGCCAATCCCAGGGTTACACCTTC | CASSQSQGYTF
TRBJ1-1 | NA | TRBV12-3/TRBV12-4 | many | TGTGCCAGCAGTCGGACCGCGAACACTGAAGCTTTCTTT | CASSRTANTEAFF
TRBJ2-2 | TRBD1 | TRBV12-3/TRBV12-4 | NA | TGTGCCAGCATAAGGGGGCAAAACACCGGGGAGCTGTTTTTT | CASIRGQNTGELFF